This T cell receptor beta chain was obtained from a study of blood T cell repertoires in COVID-19. Per the germline V gene, CDR1 is SGDLS and CDR2 is YYNGEE. The CDR3 length is 14 residues. Losses at the gene ends were 0 bases for V and 7 bases for J; bases not matched to a gene: 3. This table comes from immunoSEQ multiplex PCR, and its TCRdb copy is limited to in-frame clones, with some not included. The repertoire holds roughly 200,000 clones, with approximately 88% as singletons. The gene calls are TRBV9 and TRBJ1-1; 10 nucleotides align to TRBD1. Specimen: peripheral blood. This clonotype was obtained from a middle-aged man with acute or convalescent COVID-19. Here the CDR3 reads CASSVVGQGIEAFF. The CDR3 region has the DNA TGTGCCAGCAGCGTAGTGGGACAGGGGATTGAAGCTTTCTTT.